The clone carrying this T cell receptor beta chain was observed a handful of times. Its antigen is unknown. Time point described: patch test 1, 2 weeks after DPC sensitization. Indicated treatment: therapeutic diphenylcyclopropenone sensitization with weekly scalp DPC. Extraction yielded total RNA from whole blood (unfractionated). CDR3 size: 21 residues. The germline V gene has CDR1 SEHNR and CDR2 FQNEAQ (reference sequence). Between the trimmed V and J ends, which lost 3 bases and 2 bases, there was a span of 31 bases. The sample belongs to a study of human T cells and chemical hapten exposure. Study-wide points: Because all patients had alopecia, their immune responses might differ from healthy ones.

Separate cDNA molecules received unique molecular identifiers, which the library attached to them. In the study's own analysis: There were a median of roughly 100,000 TCRs per sample, with a range from roughly 20,000 to 750,000. TCRdb reprocessed the RACE reads via MiXCR and lists one record per CDR3 protein. The V and J calls, along with clone size, are taken from TCRdb and not from the paper's own processing. Here the sample spans 380,000 or so distinct CDR3 sequences, around 4.8% being singletons. Sequenced material: whole blood, taken in connection with sensitization to the hapten diphenylcyclopropenone (DPC). The sequence was collected from a woman aged 50 to 60 with alopecia areata. Some clones in this sample may be carry-over from other donors' samples. The chain has TRBV7-9 and TRBJ1-2; possibly TRBD1 for D (6 bases). CDR3 protein: CASSLSTLGQYQTEENYGYTF. The CDR3 DNA follows: TGTGCCAGCAGCTTGAGTACCCTTGGACAGTACCAAACCGAAGAAAACTATGGCTACACCTTC.